The 25 T cell receptor beta chains below come from one sample, sequenced in a study of blood T cell repertoires in COVID-19 (dated by TCRdb to about 2020). The library was produced with the immunoSEQ multiplex PCR assay. TCRdb limited this immuneACCESS table to in-frame rearrangements with V and J called. A share of clones is missing; checked studies link under half to unresolved V genes, and the rest is unexplained. The sample table shows roughly 120,000 clones, and approximately 90% are seen once. The ten top clones hold just over 2% of the sample. The sequencing sample was made of peripheral blood. These receptors all come from a man aged 45 to 65 with COVID-19, enrolled during active disease.

The CDR3 DNA reads as TGCGCCAGCAGCTCTTCGGGACTAGGAAGCGAGCAGTACTTC. Translation gives CASSSSGLGSEQYF. The chain links TRBV5-1 to TRBJ2-7; TRBD2 agrees at 8 bases. Germline V gives CDR1 SGHRS, CDR2 YFSETQ. The CDR3 is 14 residues long. J was trimmed by 6 bases and V by 3 bases; bases with no gene match: 8.

The chain carries TRBV9 and TRBJ2-7, with TRBD2 matching 10 bases. The CDR3 sequence is 13 residues long. Looked up from germline, CDR1 is SGDLS and CDR2 is YYNGEE. Trimming removed 5 bases from V and 5 bases from J; junction bases left unmatched: 4. CDR3: CASSRAGGDEQYF. The CDR3 coding sequence is TGTGCCAGCAGTCGAGCGGGAGGGGACGAGCAGTACTTC.

The chain recombines TRBV4-2 with TRBJ2-7; the match to TRBD1 covers 8 bases. Germline CDR1 reads LGHNA; CDR2 reads YNFKEQ. The CDR3 consists of 14 residues. The V and J ends lost 4 bases and 5 bases, in that order; junction bases with no gene match: 7. CDR3 coding DNA: TGTGCCAGCAGCCCCCGACAGGGGCAGGACGAGCAGTACTTC. Translated: CASSPRQGQDEQYF.

This clone was seen a single time. V usage is TRBV11-2 and J usage is TRBJ2-1; TRBD2 agrees at 7 bases. The CDR3 runs to 12 residues. CDR1 is SGHAT and CDR2 is FQNNGV in the germline V gene. Trimming took 4 bases from V and 10 from J; bases not matched to a gene: 4. The CDR3: CASSWTSEEQFF. Here the CDR3 DNA reads TGTGCCAGCAGCTGGACTAGTGAAGAGCAGTTCTTC.

This chain joins TRBV28 and TRBJ2-1; 9 positions agree with TRBD1. This CDR3 is 15 amino acids long. Losses at the gene ends were 6 bases for V and 4 bases for J; bases not matched to a gene: 7. Germline V gives CDR1 MDHEN, CDR2 SYDVKM. This CDR3 is CASRSAGTGYNEQFF. CDR3 DNA: TGTGCCAGCAGATCCGCCGGGACAGGGTACAATGAGCAGTTCTTC.

This clone was counted a single time. The CDR3 region is CASSKRGYEQYF. DNA of the CDR3: TGTGCCAGCAGCAAGAGGGGGTACGAGCAGTACTTC. The V and J genes are TRBV6-5 and TRBJ2-7; a weak D match, TRBD1 (6 bases). In germline, CDR1 is MNHEY, CDR2 SVGAGI. V dropped 6 bases and J dropped 4 bases, with 10 bases sitting between them. This CDR3 spans 12 amino acids.

This clone was counted a few times. V is TRBV27 and J is TRBJ1-1; D may be TRBD1 (5 bases). V was clipped by 2 bases and J by 5 bases, with 15 bases between them. In germline, CDR1 is MNHEY, CDR2 SMNVEV (reference sequence). The CDR3 extends over 15 amino acids. This chain's CDR3 is CASSLSGGAETEAFF. The DNA of the CDR3 is TGTGCCAGCAGTTTAAGCGGGGGAGCGGAAACTGAAGCTTTCTTT.

The genes are TRBV7-9 and TRBJ1-5, with D tentatively TRBD1 (6 bases). The CDR3 spans 15 residues. V was trimmed by 5 bases and J by 6 bases, leaving 17 bases between them. CDR1 and CDR2 (germline): SEHNR, FQNEAQ (reference sequence). This CDR3 is CASSREQGGFQPQHF. The CDR3 nucleotides are TGTGCCAGCAGCCGGGAACAGGGTGGTTTTCAGCCCCAGCATTTT.

The chain uses TRBV28 and TRBJ2-1; D not resolved. The V gene lost 4 bases and the J gene lost 8 bases, with 15 bases spanning the gap. From germline, CDR1 is MDHEN and CDR2 SYDVKM. The CDR3 length is 14 residues. CDR3 DNA: TGTGCCAGCAGTTCCCCGGTACTATTCCATGAGCAGTTCTTC. This encodes CASSSPVLFHEQFF.

This chain connects TRBV12-3 or TRBV12-4 to TRBJ2-2, with D maybe TRBD1 (6 bases). Between the trimmed V and J ends, which lost 7 bases and 6 bases, there was a span of 9 bases. The CDR3 spans 12 residues. CDR3 sequence reads: CASNRVPGELFF. CDR3 in DNA: TGTGCCAGCAACAGGGTTCCCGGGGAGCTGTTTTTT.

V usage is TRBV9 and J usage is TRBJ2-1; 11 bases fit TRBD2. Germline lookup yields CDR1 SGDLS and CDR2 YYNGEE. This CDR3 has 15 residues. Losses at the gene ends were 2 bases for V and 8 bases for J; bases not matched to a gene: 6. As DNA, the CDR3 is TGTGCCAGCAGCGTTACTAGCGGGGGTGTATATGAGCAGTTCTTC. Translated, it gives CASSVTSGGVYEQFF.

V gene TRBV2 combines with J gene TRBJ2-1, with 9 bases fitting TRBD2. CDR1 SNHLY and CDR2 FYNNEI come from the germline V gene. V shed 8 bases and J 2 bases; nucleotides not matched to a gene: 4. CDR3 length: 14 residues. The CDR3 loop is CASCRLAAYNEQFF. For the CDR3, the DNA is TGTGCCAGCTGCCGACTAGCGGCCTACAATGAGCAGTTCTTC.

This chain joins TRBV28 and TRBJ2-2, with TRBD2 identical over 10 bases. The ends lost 5 bases at V and 6 bases at J; junction bases unmatched: 3. The CDR3 runs to 14 residues. Germline V lookup: CDR1 MDHEN, CDR2 SYDVKM. CDR3 coding DNA: TGTGCCAGCAGTCGGCTAGCGGGAGCCGGGGAGCTGTTTTTT. Its translation is CASSRLAGAGELFF.

The chain uses TRBV6-1 and TRBJ2-3; 7 bases line up with TRBD2. The V gene's germline CDR1 is MNHNS and CDR2 SASEGT. The CDR3 is 17 amino acids. Trimming took 4 bases from V and 4 from J; bases not matched to a gene: 14. This CDR3 is CASSGLLGGSWSDTQYF. CDR3 nucleotide sequence: TGTGCCAGCAGTGGCCTACTGGGCGGGAGTTGGTCAGATACGCAGTATTTT.

The CDR3 spells CASQSGTGDSNEQFF. The CDR3 bases are TGCGCCAGCCAATCCGGGACAGGGGACAGCAATGAGCAGTTCTTC. The chain combines TRBV5-1 with TRBJ2-1, with 10 bases identical to TRBD1. Germline loops: CDR1 SGHRS, CDR2 YFSETQ. J gave up 6 bases and V 7 bases, and 10 bases lay outside the gene matches. The CDR3 contains 15 residues. Looking up the rest from reference TRBV5-1 and TRBJ2-1 gives the full variable domain: KAGVTQTPRYLIKTRGQQVTLSCSPISGHRSVSWYQQTPGQGLQFLFEYFSETQRNKGNFPGRFSGRQFSNSRSEMNVSTLELGDSALYLCASQSGTGDSNEQFFGPGTRLTVL.

The genes are TRBV5-1 and TRBJ2-4, with D tentatively TRBD2 (6 bases). CDR3 length: 16 residues. Germline CDR1 is SGHRS and CDR2 is YFSETQ. Between the trimmed V and J ends, which lost 4 bases and 0 bases, there was a span of 14 bases. As DNA, the CDR3 is TGCGCCAGCAGCGTTACAGGAGGGATAGCCAAAAACATTCAGTACTTC. It is translated as CASSVTGGIAKNIQYF.

The V gene is TRBV18, the J gene TRBJ2-5; 8 positions match TRBD1. This CDR3 region has 14 residues. The V gene end was trimmed by 0 bases and the J gene end by 5 bases; junction bases not matched to a gene: 2. Germline values: CDR1 KGHSH, CDR2 LQKENI. This chain's CDR3 is CASSPPDRAETQYF. The CDR3 coding sequence is TGTGCCAGCTCACCACCGGACAGGGCGGAGACCCAGTACTTC.

In this sample, this clone turned up once. The chain recombines TRBV3-1 (or the pseudogene TRBV3-2) with TRBJ2-5; TRBD2 is a possible D gene (6 bases). Germline loops: CDR1 LGHDT, CDR2 YNNKEL (reference sequence). There are 12 residues in the CDR3. With 3 bases removed from V and 5 bases from J, the gap between germline ends came to 7 bases. CDR3 residues: CASSQGRETQYF. The CDR3 DNA reads as TGTGCCAGCAGCCAGGGGAGGGAGACCCAGTACTTC.

The rearrangement uses TRBV27 and TRBJ2-4, with D tentatively TRBD2 (5 bases). Germline V lookup: CDR1 MNHEY, CDR2 SMNVEV (reference sequence). The ends were cut back, 5 bases at V and 4 bases at J, with 15 bases in the middle. This CDR3 contains 15 residues. The CDR3 DNA reads as TGTGCCAGCAGTAAATCCGGGTCGGGGAAAAACATTCAGTACTTC. Translated: CASSKSGSGKNIQYF.

V is TRBV9 and J is TRBJ2-1; unclear D gene. Looked up from germline, CDR1 is SGDLS and CDR2 is YYNGEE. V lost 0 bases and J lost 5, with 12 bases in between. The CDR3 runs to 15 residues. CDR3 DNA sequence: TGTGCCAGCAGCGTAGGACCAGCGAATAACAATGAGCAGTTCTTC. Translating gives CASSVGPANNNEQFF.

This chain uses TRBV2 with TRBJ2-3; 8 nucleotides align to TRBD1. This CDR3 spans 14 amino acids. J lost 2 bases, V lost 5 bases, and 3 bases had no gene match. Germline V gene data show CDR1 as SNHLY and CDR2 as FYNNEI. CDR3 sequence reads: CASSQGAYTDTQYF. The CDR3 bases are TGTGCCAGCAGTCAGGGGGCATACACAGATACGCAGTATTTT.

This chain connects TRBV6-2 or TRBV6-3 to TRBJ2-1; the match to TRBD1 covers 12 bases. Per germline, CDR1 MNHEY and CDR2 SVGEGT. V gave up 8 bases and J gave up 6 bases; unmatched junction bases: 14. CDR3 length: 17 amino acids. The CDR3 bases are TGTGCCAGCGGTTTTCGGGACAGGGGGCTTCGTGGCAATGAGCAGTTCTTC. This encodes CASGFRDRGLRGNEQFF.

V usage is TRBV11-2 and J usage is TRBJ1-1; weak D call: TRBD1 (6 bases). The V end was cut by 2 bases, the J end by 3 bases, with 10 bases between. The CDR3 runs 14 residues. CDR1 and CDR2 from the germline V gene are SGHAT and FQNNGV. In nucleotides, the CDR3 is TGTGCCAGCAGCTTATTGGGGGCGGACACTGAAGCTTTCTTT. This sequence encodes CASSLLGADTEAFF.

The V gene is TRBV3-1 (or the pseudogene TRBV3-2), the J gene TRBJ1-3, with TRBD1 identical over 8 bases. The CDR3 has 14 amino acids. Looked up from germline, CDR1 is LGHDT and CDR2 is YNNKEL (reference sequence). The V segment lost 4 bases and the J segment 6 bases; nucleotides outside the gene matches: 5. The chain's CDR3 is CASSPGQGINTIYF. The CDR3 DNA is TGTGCCAGCAGCCCCGGACAGGGAATAAACACCATATATTTT.

The genes are TRBV12-3 or TRBV12-4 and TRBJ1-1; 7 bases line up with TRBD1. Germline trimming cut 5 bases from V and 1 base from J; bases unmatched to any gene: 1. This CDR3 contains 13 residues. The DNA of the CDR3 is TGTGCCAGCAGTGGACAGGCGAACACTGAAGCTTTCTTT. Its translation is CASSGQANTEAFF.